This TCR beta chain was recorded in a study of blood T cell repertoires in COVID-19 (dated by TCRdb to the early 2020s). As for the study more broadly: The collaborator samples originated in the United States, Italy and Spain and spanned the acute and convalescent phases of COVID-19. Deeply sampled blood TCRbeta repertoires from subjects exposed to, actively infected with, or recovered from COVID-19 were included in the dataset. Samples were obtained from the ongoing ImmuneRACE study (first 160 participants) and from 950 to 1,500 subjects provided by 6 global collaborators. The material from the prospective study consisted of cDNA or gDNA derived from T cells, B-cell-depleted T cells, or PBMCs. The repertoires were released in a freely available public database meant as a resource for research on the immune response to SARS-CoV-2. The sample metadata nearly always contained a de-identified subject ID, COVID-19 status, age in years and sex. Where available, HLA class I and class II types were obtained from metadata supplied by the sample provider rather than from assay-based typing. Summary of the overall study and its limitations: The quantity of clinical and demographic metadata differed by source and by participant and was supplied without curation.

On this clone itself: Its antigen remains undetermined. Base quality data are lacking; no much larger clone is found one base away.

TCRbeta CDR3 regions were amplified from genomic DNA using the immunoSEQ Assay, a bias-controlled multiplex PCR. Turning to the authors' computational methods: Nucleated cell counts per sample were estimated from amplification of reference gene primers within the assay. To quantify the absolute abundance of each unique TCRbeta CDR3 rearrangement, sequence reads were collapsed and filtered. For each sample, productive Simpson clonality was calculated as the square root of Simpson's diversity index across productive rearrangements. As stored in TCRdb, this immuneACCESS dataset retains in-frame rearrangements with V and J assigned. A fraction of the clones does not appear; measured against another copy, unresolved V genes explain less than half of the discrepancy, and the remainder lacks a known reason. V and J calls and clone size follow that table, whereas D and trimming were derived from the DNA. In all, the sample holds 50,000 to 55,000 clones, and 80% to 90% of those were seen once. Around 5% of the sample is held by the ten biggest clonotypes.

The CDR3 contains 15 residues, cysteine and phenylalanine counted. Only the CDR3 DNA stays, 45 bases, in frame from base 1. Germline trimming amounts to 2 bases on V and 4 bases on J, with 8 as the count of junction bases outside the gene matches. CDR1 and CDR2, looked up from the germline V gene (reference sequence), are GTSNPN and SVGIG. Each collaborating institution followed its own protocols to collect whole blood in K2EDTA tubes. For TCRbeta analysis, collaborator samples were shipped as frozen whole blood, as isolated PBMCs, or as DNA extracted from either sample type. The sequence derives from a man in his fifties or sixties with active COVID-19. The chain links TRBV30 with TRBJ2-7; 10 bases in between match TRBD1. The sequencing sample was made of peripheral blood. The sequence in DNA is TGTGCCTGGAGTCACCGGGACAGGGGTAAATACGAGCAGTACTTC. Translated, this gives CAWSHRDRGKYEQYF.